The 20 T cell receptor beta chains reported below all come from one sample, sequenced in a study of T cells in women clearing cervical HPV infection (dated 2018 in TCRdb). Libraries came from the immunoSEQ multiplex PCR assay. The source is immuneACCESS, and TCRdb retained only in-frame sequences with V and J called. Part of the clones is not carried over; for the studies checked, unresolved V genes explain less than half of this, and the remainder is unexplained. The sample's clone listing holds 18,000 or so clones. Approximately 15% of the sample is in the top ten clones. The specimen sequenced was blood buffy coat. The receptor set was obtained from a woman between 18 and 75 years old with a cervical HPV16 infection that either progressed to CIN3+ or cleared (not recorded which).

As to this clone: An end of the junction does not agree with germline; a read error may underlie this. The CDR3 end falls 3 residues outside the read, so it is completed with the germline J gene. J is TRBJ2-3 and V is TRBV7-9; 10 positions match TRBD2. The CDR3 consists of 15 residues. The germline V gene encodes CDR1 SEHNR and CDR2 FQNEAQ (reference sequence). The CDR3 bases that were read are TGTGCCAGCAGCTTGAATAGCGGGGGGACAGAGACG. Its protein product is CASSLNSGGTET. In full, the CDR3 reads CASSLNSGGTETQYF.

This clone is medium-sized by frequency. The CDR3 end falls 3 residues outside the read, so it is completed with the germline J gene. V and J are TRBV6-2 or TRBV6-3 and TRBJ1-4; no firm D call. Germline CDR1 and CDR2: MNHEY and SVGEGT. Trimming removed 6 bases from V and 8 bases from J, with 16 bases in between. This CDR3 comprises 14 residues. The sequenced CDR3 bases are TGTGCCAGCAGAAGGGCCCAAGGAGGCGAAAAA. Protein: CASRRAQGGEK. The full CDR3 is CASRRAQGGEKLFF.

A note on this clone: The read ends 3 residues early relative to the CDR3; the germline J gene fills the gap. The chain employs TRBV20-1 and TRBJ2-1; the match to TRBD2 covers 8 bases. Germline CDR1 reads DFQATT; CDR2 reads SNEGSKA (reference sequence). The V and J ends lost 6 bases and 5 bases, in that order; junction bases with no gene match: 9. The CDR3 loop spans 14 amino acids. The CDR3 bases that were read are TGCAGTGCATATATAGCGGGACAAGACAATGAG. Its protein is CSAYIAGQDNE. The whole CDR3 is CSAYIAGQDNEQFF.

The CDR3 loop is CASSLRQGWGNQPQHF. The DNA read from the CDR3 is TGTGCCAGCAGTTTAAGACAGGGCTGGGGCAATCAGCCC. This chain connects TRBV7-8 to TRBJ1-5; 7 bases are shared with TRBD1. The read ends 3 residues shy of where the CDR3 ends; the end is completed using the germline J gene. Germline CDR1 reads SGHVS; CDR2 reads FQNEAQ. With 6 bases clipped from V and 2 bases from J, the junction kept 10 bases outside the gene matches. The CDR3 runs 16 residues. Full variable domain (remainder filled in from reference TRBV7-8 and TRBJ1-5): GAGVSQSPRYKVAKRGQDVALRCDPISGHVSLFWYQQALGQGPEFLTYFQNEAQLDKSGLPSDRFFAERPEGSVSTLKIQRTQQEDSAVYLCASSLRQGWGNQPQHFGDGTRLSIL.

On this clone: One end of the junction does not line up with germline, which may come from a read error. Coverage ceases 3 residues before the CDR3 finishes, and the germline J gene fills in the end. V usage is TRBV7-9 and J usage is TRBJ2-1, with TRBD1 matching 8 bases. CDR3 length: 14 residues. CDR1 SEHNR and CDR2 FQNEAQ come from the germline V gene (reference sequence). The sequenced part of the CDR3 DNA is TGTTCCAGCAGCCCAGGGGGCTCGCGCAATGAG. As protein: CSSSPGGSRNE. The full CDR3 reads CSSSPGGSRNEQFF.

On this clone: The germline gene is not matched at one end of the junction; a read error may be the cause. With the read ending 3 residues before the CDR3 end, the germline J gene is used to fill in that end. The rearrangement links TRBV4-2 to TRBJ1-2, with D possibly being TRBD1 (6 bases). There are 17 residues in the CDR3. Per the germline V gene, CDR1 is LGHNA and CDR2 is YNFKEQ. Partial CDR3 DNA: TGCGCCAGCAGCCAAGATAGGGCAGGGGCCGGGCCCTATGGC. This encodes CASSQDRAGAGPYG. The CDR3 in full is CASSQDRAGAGPYGYTF.

Remarks on this clone: The CDR3 goes on 3 residues after the read ends, and that part is filled in from the germline J gene. The gene calls are TRBV6-2 or TRBV6-3 and TRBJ1-2, with D possibly being TRBD1 (6 bases). V lost 0 bases and J 6 bases, leaving 14 bases between the germline ends. The CDR3 is made up of 15 amino acids. CDR1 is MNHEY, CDR2 SVGEGT, per germline. CDR3 DNA, as far as it was read: TGTGCCAGCAGTTACTCGTTTACAACAGGGAATGGC. It is translated as CASSYSFTTGNG. The whole CDR3 is CASSYSFTTGNGYTF.

To note about this clone: The CDR3 is cut off 3 residues early in the read; its end comes from the germline J gene. The chain recombines TRBV5-4 with TRBJ1-1; 7 bases are a match to TRBD1. Per germline, CDR1 SGHNT and CDR2 YYREEE (reference sequence). The V segment lost 2 bases and the J segment 1 base; nucleotides outside the gene matches: 5. The CDR3 length is 15 residues. This CDR3 reads CASSFIDRANTEAFF. The sequenced part of the CDR3 DNA is TGTGCCAGCAGCTTCATTGACAGGGCGAACACTGAA.

A remark on this clone: The CDR3 end lies 3 residues beyond the end of the read and is filled in from the germline J gene. This chain joins TRBV6-1 and TRBJ2-2; possibly TRBD2 for D (6 bases). Germline V lookup: CDR1 MNHNS, CDR2 SASEGT. Trimming cost V 2 bases and J 4 bases, with 14 bases left between them. The CDR3 runs to 16 residues. The CDR3 spells CASSETAGRGTGELFF. The part of the CDR3 DNA that was read is TGTGCCAGCAGTGAAACCGCGGGGCGCGGCACCGGGGAG.

On this clone: The CDR3 extends 3 residues past the end of the read, so its final part is completed from the germline J gene. The chain recombines TRBV11-2 with TRBJ2-7, with D perhaps TRBD1 (5 bases). V lost 1 base, J lost 3 bases, and 7 bases lay in between. CDR1 SGHAT and CDR2 FQNNGV come from the germline V gene. The CDR3 runs to 13 residues. CDR3 DNA (partial): TGTGCCAGCAGCTTAGGACAGATCTACGAG. This translates into CASSLGQIYE. The entire CDR3 reads CASSLGQIYEQYF.

To note about this clone: The read ends 3 residues shy of where the CDR3 ends; the end is completed using the germline J gene. This chain uses TRBV6-2 or TRBV6-3 with TRBJ2-3; 13 nucleotides align to TRBD2. Germline V gene lookup returns CDR1 MNHEY and CDR2 SVGEGT. The CDR3 covers 16 residues. V dropped 5 bases and J dropped 2; count of bases not matched to a gene: 4. The sequenced part of the CDR3 DNA is TGTGCCAGCAGTAAACTAGCGGGAGGGCTCACAGATACG. This sequence encodes CASSKLAGGLTDT. The full CDR3 protein reads CASSKLAGGLTDTQYF.

Note on this clone: The read falls 3 residues short of the CDR3 end, and the missing part is taken from the germline J gene. The chain couples TRBV5-1 to TRBJ2-5; possibly TRBD1 or TRBD2 for D (7 bases each). Germline V gene sequence: CDR1 SGHRS, CDR2 YFSETQ. Between the trimmed V and J ends, which lost 1 base and 5 bases, there was a span of 12 bases. The CDR3 extends over 14 amino acids. The chain's CDR3 is CASSLTGEGETQYF. CDR3 bases read: TGCGCCAGCAGCTTGACAGGGGAGGGGGAGACC.

Regarding this clone: Sequencing ends 3 residues short of the CDR3 end; the germline J gene provides the rest. The chain couples TRBV7-9 to TRBJ2-7, with TRBD2 identical over 7 bases. The CDR3 runs 13 residues. Germline V gene sequence: CDR1 SEHNR, CDR2 FQNEAQ (reference sequence). J lost 3 bases, V lost 6 bases, and 5 bases had no gene match. The sequenced CDR3 bases are TGTGCCAGCAGATTGGGGGGGAGCTACGAG. The encoded protein is CASRLGGSYE. The full-length CDR3 reads as CASRLGGSYEQYF.

This clone is medium-sized by frequency. The CDR3 end is not reached by the read, which stops 3 residues before it; the germline J gene fills it in. The chain has TRBV2 and TRBJ2-7; 9 positions agree with TRBD1. V shed 1 base and J 5 bases; nucleotides not matched to a gene: 15. This CDR3 has 18 residues. The germline gives CDR1 SNHLY, CDR2 FYNNEI. The part of the CDR3 DNA that was read is TGTGCCAGCAGTGAAGTCTTATTTTCGGGACAGGGTGCGGACGAG. It translates to CASSEVLFSGQGADE. Given in full, the CDR3 is CASSEVLFSGQGADEQYF.

Concerning this clone: With the read ending 3 residues before the CDR3 end, the germline J gene is used to fill in that end. The chain combines TRBV7-3 with TRBJ2-1; 9 bases agree with TRBD2. The V segment lost 4 bases and the J segment 7 bases; nucleotides outside the gene matches: 14. CDR3 length: 17 residues. In germline, CDR1 is SGHTA, CDR2 FQGTGA. The CDR3 is CASSSRPEAGGRNEQFF. The sequenced part of the CDR3 DNA is TGTGCCAGCAGCTCAAGGCCTGAGGCGGGGGGGCGTAATGAG.

CDR3: CSVSATGKTSAFF. The CDR3 bases that were read are TGCAGCGTTAGCGCTACAGGGAAAACGTCG. This sequence joins TRBV29-1 and TRBJ1-1; TRBD1 is a possible D gene (6 bases). The read halts 3 residues ahead of the CDR3 end, with the missing end drawn from the germline J gene. This CDR3 has 13 amino acids. Germline loops: CDR1 SQVTM, CDR2 ANQGSEA.

The sequenced part of the CDR3 DNA is TGCAGTGCTAGAGTGGGCCCCGGAGCGGTGAACACTGGTGAA. Protein product: CSARVGPGAVNTGE. In full, the CDR3 reads CSARVGPGAVNTGEAFF. The V and J genes are TRBV20-1 and TRBJ1-1; unclear D gene. The read comes to an end 3 residues before the CDR3 does, leaving the germline J gene to fill in the end. Germline CDR1 DFQATT, CDR2 SNEGSKA (reference sequence). Trimming stripped 1 base from V and 7 bases from J, with 25 bases between. The CDR3 is made up of 17 amino acids.

A remark on this clone: Read data end 3 residues before the CDR3 end; the end is taken from the germline J gene. The rearrangement links TRBV2 to TRBJ1-1, with D perhaps TRBD1 (6 bases). CDR3 size: 14 residues. CDR1 is SNHLY, CDR2 FYNNEI, per germline. V shed 7 bases and J shed 1 base, with 13 bases lying between them. The CDR3 loop is CASKTGSSNTEAFF. CDR3 bases read: TGTGCCAGCAAAACAGGGAGTTCGAACACTGAA.

With respect to this clone: The read terminates 3 residues before the CDR3 end, so the remaining end is supplied by the germline J gene. The chain links TRBV12-3 or TRBV12-4 to TRBJ2-7; 11 nucleotides align to TRBD1. V lost 4 bases, J lost 2 bases, and 4 bases stayed unmatched. There are 15 residues in the CDR3. CDR3 residues: CASSSPGQGAYEQYF. The CDR3 bases that were read are TGTGCCAGCAGTTCGCCGGGACAGGGGGCCTACGAG.

The CDR3 DNA, read in part, is TGTGCCAGCAGTAACACAGATACG. It specifies CASSNTDT. The whole CDR3 is CASSNTDTQYF. The chain combines TRBV11-3 with TRBJ2-3; D gene ambiguous. The observed sequence ends 3 residues before the CDR3 terminus, with the missing tail filled in from the germline J gene. CDR3 length: 11 residues. Trimming cost V 6 bases and J 2 bases, with 3 bases left between them. Germline assignment: CDR1 SGHNT and CDR2 YENEEA.